Described below is a single TCR beta chain sequence and its context. Which antigen it targets is not known. No base qualities exist here, and no much larger clone lies one base off it. These data belong to a study of regulatory T cells in long-lasting Graves disease (dated by TCRdb to the early 2020s). Some background on the complete study: Antithyroid drugs had been taken for less than 3 months by newly diagnosed Graves' disease patients. Peripheral blood TCR sequencing and RNA sequencing compared persistent Graves' disease patients with newly diagnosed Graves' disease patients. The study was conducted in China and was registered as a clinical trial. A total of roughly 35 samples underwent TCR sequencing: about 13 from persistent and around 20 from newly diagnosed Graves' disease patients. Beyond this particular receptor, the publication reports: Patients with persistent disease shared more public clonotypes (under 3,000) than newly diagnosed patients did (more than 900). Persistent Graves' disease patients showed lower TCR Shannon entropy and fewer highly expanded clones than newly diagnosed patients, suggesting clonal expansion. The small sample size was acknowledged by the authors as a limitation that may reduce accuracy. Peripheral blood alone was examined, since thyroid tissue, which constituted the primary lesion, could not be accessed. Sequencing and analysis were limited to the TCR beta chain.

This sample's time point label indicates: newly diagnosed GD, antithyroid drugs for less than 3 months. RNA was extracted from PBMCs in TRIzol for both TCR sequencing and RNA sequencing. The diagnosis of Graves' disease was made according to American Thyroid Association guidelines. The patients came from an endocrinology department in Xi'an, China. Each patient gave about 9.1 milliliters of peripheral blood, collected in an EDTA anticoagulant tube. PBMCs were isolated by Ficoll Paque Plus density gradient separation without further T cell sorting. RNA quality was checked with an Agilent 2100 Bioanalyzer and agarose gel, and concentration with a NanoDrop 2000. Libraries were built with multiplex PCR. Instrument on record: Illumina HiSeq 4000. TCR beta libraries were built with iRepertoire HTBI primers and Arm-PCR amplification of CDR3 regions. PCR products were gel purified before sequencing. The original pipeline was this. Across samples, 55 to 80 TRBV and 14 TRBJ segments were identified and used for gene usage analysis of CDR3 amino acid clonotypes. COPE and FqMerger were used to merge the filtered high-quality paired reads into contigs. BLAST was used to align contigs to IMGT TRBV, TRBD and TRBJ reference genes, with CDR3 defined following IMGT. Clonotypes above 0.1% frequency were classified as highly expanded clones. Shannon entropy was used to measure repertoire diversity, and the Gini coefficient was used to measure V-J evenness. A clonotype found in more than one individual was treated as public. The public sequencing data were trimmed at Q25 with fastp and processed into clonotypes with MiXCR by TCRdb, which kept only in-frame beta chains. When rows share a CDR3 protein, they turn into one entry using the most common DNA and genes. The V and J calls were not made by the authors but by TCRdb's processing. A total of fewer than 550,000 distinct CDR3 sequences appear in this sample, around 16% of them only once. The top ten clonotypes cover around 25% of the sample.

Separately, the same data were catalogued under a study of T cells in Graves' hyperthyroidism and ophthalmopathy. The second source states: Graves' hyperthyroidism was defined as stable when no progression to ophthalmopathy occurred over 18 months of follow-up. Hyperthyroidism patients were aged 18 to 65 years and newly diagnosed, with disease duration of less than 2 months. Exclusion was applied to patients with uncontrolled infections, other autoimmune diseases, pregnancy or lactation. Clinical symptoms, serum thyroxine and TRAb, thyroid ultrasound, and orbital computed tomography formed the basis for the diagnoses. The TCR CDR3 was subjected to a first round of RT-PCR using the HTBI primer set and the Qiagen OneStep RT-PCR kit. Most expanded thyroid clonotypes (frequency above 0.001) were also detected in blood, a finding suggesting that blood repertoires may reflect thyroid immune responses. Ophthalmopathy was separated from stable hyperthyroidism by a 13 V-J signature model, with roughly 88% sensitivity and about 81% specificity obtained in cross-validation and 80%/75% obtained in testing. In validation, progression to ophthalmopathy was predicted by the model with roughly 71% sensitivity and around 76% specificity, a median of 6.5 months before onset. To identify distinguishing TCR V-J signatures, a discovery cohort of 100 or so patients was used, comprising 43 with Graves' ophthalmopathy and around 60 with stable Graves' hyperthyroidism. Prospective prediction of ophthalmopathy was tested in an independent validation cohort of 18 to 20 hyperthyroidism patients and 15 to 17 patients who later progressed to ophthalmopathy. The roughly 91 discovery patients were randomly split 7:3 into training and test sets. Thyroid tissue and blood T-cell repertoires from several Graves' hyperthyroidism patients were also compared in the study. Following sampling, methimazole starting at 30 mg daily was given to hyperthyroidism patients, and high-dose intravenous methylprednisolone was given to ophthalmopathy patients. The libraries were constructed in a second round of multiplex PCR and then size-selected and purified. The libraries were sequenced on an Illumina HiSeq2000 using paired-end 100 bp reads. SOAPnuke was used to process the raw data, throwing out any read that contained adapters or uncalled bases, had a mean Phred below 15, or lacked an exact constant-primer or identifier match. COPE v1.2.5 was used to merge the high-quality paired reads, and each unique nucleotide sequence was defined as a clonotype. MiTCR v1.1 was used to align the clonotypes against IMGT TRBV, TRBD and TRBJ reference segments. The analysis was restricted to V-J combinations with a frequency above 0.0001, which together covered around 99% of the repertoires. The TCS score was defined as the ratio of F50 (clonal expansion) to E x V (chaos), calculated using BLOSUM62-based TCRdist between CDR3 peptides within each V-J. Welch's t-statistics and random forest reduced 450 to 600 V-J features to roughly 13, which were used in a naive Bayes classifier (R e1071). No statistical method was used to fix the sample size in advance, and group allocation was not hidden from the investigators. According to the paper, TCR Vbeta CDR3 sequencing was carried out on more than 120 peripheral blood samples, which came from over 40 ophthalmopathy, approximately 72 hyperthyroidism and about 17 progressor patients.

Sequences were derived from peripheral blood mononuclear cells (PBMCs), sampled at new diagnosis, from a patient treated with antithyroid drugs. This receptor was identified in a woman aged 35 to 60 with Graves disease. Donor details come from another sample of the same person, matched by shared clones.

The DNA reads as follows: TGTGCCAGTAGTGATGAGACAGGGGACCCCATCGACTATGGCTACACCTTC. It translates as CASSDETGDPIDYGYTF. Recombination joined TRBV19 with TRBJ1-2, with TRBD1 identical over 8 junction bases. Counted from cysteine to phenylalanine, this CDR3 has 17 amino acids. This entry keeps only the CDR3 DNA: 51 bases, framed from base 1. Trimmed from V: 5 bases; trimmed from J: 3 bases; junction bases lacking a gene match: 14. According to the germline V gene (reference sequence), CDR1 reads LNHDA and CDR2 reads SQIVND.